This T cell receptor (beta chain) was found in a study of cytomegalovirus exposure and HLA in healthy donors. Amplification used 60 Vbeta primers and 13 Jbeta primers. Some clones are missing from TCRdb's copy, which holds only in-frame ones; the method was immunoSEQ multiplex PCR. Its listing shows about 160,000 clones. The V and J ends lost 6 bases and 13 bases respectively, with 18 bases between them. CDR3 length: 13 residues. CDR1 and CDR2 from the germline V gene are SGHDN and FVKESK. Remarks on this clone: Antigen: not known.

Healthy donors of bone marrow made up the group. Whole-study results and caveats: After further analysis at a later stage, 15,000 to 20,000 TCR beta sequences were associated with HLA alleles at 0.05 false discovery rate. The CMV antigen specificity of three CMV-associated chains was confirmed through in vitro analysis.

The chain joins TRBV14 to TRBJ1-4, with D tentatively TRBD1 (6 bases). The source material was PBMCs. The TCR comes from a woman in her forties or fifties in good health and CMV-seronegative. The CDR3 DNA is TGTGCCAGCAGTAAAGGGCTCGTGACAGGACTGTTTTTT. This gives the protein CASSKGLVTGLFF.